This T cell receptor beta chain was recovered during a study of glioma-infiltrating T cells after dendritic cell vaccination. Only in-frame clones appear in the TCRdb table, and some are missing; sequencing was by immunoSEQ multiplex PCR. The sample includes approximately 93,000 clones, 85% of them seen just once. This CDR3 is built from 12 residues. V shed 11 bases and J 6 bases; nucleotides not matched to a gene: 6. Germline lookup yields CDR1 SGHTA and CDR2 FQGNSA. The sample's time point: after dendritic cell vaccination, including at tumor progression/relapse. In its sample, this clone was seen a few times.

This receptor was identified in a human donor with glioblastoma. This sample comprised blood, obtained after dendritic cell vaccination. The chain employs TRBV7-2 and TRBJ2-1, with TRBD2 matching over 8 bases. The CDR3 DNA reads TGTGCCGCCCGGACTAGCCCCAATGAGCAGTTCTTC. It translates to CAARTSPNEQFF.